The entry below gives a single TCR beta chain sequence along with its context. The sample belongs to a study of CD8+ T cells in alopecia areata. RNA was extracted and reverse transcribed into cDNA as the sequencing template. Data came from immunoSEQ multiplex PCR; TCRdb stores just in-frame clones and leaves some out. There are roughly 200,000 clones in the sample; roughly 56% occur only once, and nearly 5% lies in the top ten. This CDR3 is built from 14 residues. Trimming took 3 bases from V and 8 from J, leaving 13 bases between them. The germline V gene encodes CDR1 PRHDT and CDR2 FYEKMQ (reference sequence).

The source material was CD8+ T cells sorted from blood. The chain joins TRBV13 to TRBJ1-4; D gene unclear. This clonotype was sampled from a human donor in good health. The CDR3 DNA is TGTGCCAGCAGCTTCACCGGGATAGGCGAAAAACTGTTTTTT. It codes for CASSFTGIGEKLFF.